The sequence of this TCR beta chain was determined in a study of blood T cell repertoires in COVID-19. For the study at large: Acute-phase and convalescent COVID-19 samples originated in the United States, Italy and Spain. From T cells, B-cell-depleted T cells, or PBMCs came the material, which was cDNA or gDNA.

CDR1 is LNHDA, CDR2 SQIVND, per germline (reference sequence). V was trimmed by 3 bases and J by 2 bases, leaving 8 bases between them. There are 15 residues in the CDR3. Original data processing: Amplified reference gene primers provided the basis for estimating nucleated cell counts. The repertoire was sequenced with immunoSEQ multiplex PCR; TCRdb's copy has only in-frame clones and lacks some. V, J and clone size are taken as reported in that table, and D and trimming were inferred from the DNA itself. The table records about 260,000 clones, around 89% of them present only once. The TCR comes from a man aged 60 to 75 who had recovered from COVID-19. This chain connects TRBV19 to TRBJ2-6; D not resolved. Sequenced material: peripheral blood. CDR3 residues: CASSMWRAGANVLTF. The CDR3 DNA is TGTGCCAGTAGTATGTGGAGAGCTGGGGCCAACGTCCTGACTTTC.